The T cell receptor (beta chain) described here comes from a study of blood T cell repertoires in COVID-19. The repertoire was sequenced with immunoSEQ multiplex PCR; TCRdb's copy has only in-frame clones and lacks some. In the table there are around 480,000 clones, 88% of which are singletons. This TCR came from a woman between 45 and 60 years old with COVID-19, enrolled during active disease. The sequenced material came from peripheral blood.

CDR3 nucleotide sequence: TGTGCCAGCAGTGAATACGGCGGGGGGGGAGAGACCCAGTACTTC. This encodes CASSEYGGGGETQYF. This rearrangement joins TRBV6-1 to TRBJ2-5; TRBD2 aligns across 9 bases. The CDR3 sequence is 15 residues long. The germline V gene encodes CDR1 MNHNS and CDR2 SASEGT. J gave up 4 bases and V 2 bases, and 5 bases lay outside the gene matches.